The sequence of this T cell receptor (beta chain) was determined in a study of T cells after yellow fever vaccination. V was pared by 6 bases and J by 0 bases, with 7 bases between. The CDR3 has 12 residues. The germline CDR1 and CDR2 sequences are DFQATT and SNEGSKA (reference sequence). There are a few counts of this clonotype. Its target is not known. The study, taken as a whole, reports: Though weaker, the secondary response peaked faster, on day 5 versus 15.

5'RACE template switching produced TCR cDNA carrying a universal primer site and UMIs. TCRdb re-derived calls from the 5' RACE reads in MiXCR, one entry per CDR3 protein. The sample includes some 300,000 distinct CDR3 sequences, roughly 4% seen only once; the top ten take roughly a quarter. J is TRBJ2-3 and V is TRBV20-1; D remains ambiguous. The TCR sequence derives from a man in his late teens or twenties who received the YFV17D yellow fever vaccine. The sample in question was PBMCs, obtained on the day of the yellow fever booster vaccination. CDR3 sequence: CSAKISTDTQYF. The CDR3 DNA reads TGCAGTGCCAAGATAAGCACAGATACGCAGTATTTT.